This TCR beta chain was recovered during a study of T cell repertoires in cytomegalovirus infection. About the research overall: Both CMV infection and a matching HLA type were indicated by public TCR beta signatures.

The CDR3 loop spans 16 amino acids. The V gene's germline CDR1 is SGHDT and CDR2 YYEEEE. V lost 3 bases and J lost 4; bases outside the gene matches: 8. This clonotype was detected a few times. Its antigen is unidentified. Regarding the study as a whole: CMV-specific HLA-C-restricted TCR beta clonotypes dominated the ex vivo response.

Using its own MiXCR run on the reads, TCRdb lists one record per CDR3 protein. The data show around 710,000 distinct CDR3 sequences, about 29% seen once. The chain carries TRBV5-6 and TRBJ1-5, with 9 positions matching TRBD1. The sequences come from cultured CD8+ T cells from PBMCs, collected from culture after CMV antigen stimulation. The source of this sequence is a human donor in good health (CMV status not recorded). Some clones in this sample may be carry-over from other donors' samples. This CDR3 is CASSYGTGRNNQPQHF. CDR3 in DNA: TGTGCCAGCAGCTACGGGACAGGGCGGAATAATCAGCCCCAGCATTTT.